Listed here are 11 T cell receptor beta chains from one sample, sequenced in a study of shared T cell receptors in the human thymus. TCRdb keeps only in-frame clones here, not all; method: immunoSEQ multiplex PCR. The sample has almost 550,000 clones, around 78% seen once. This sample also appeared in a second study, on human thymus T cells.

Sequenced material: thymocytes. The receptors here all came from a boy in the first two years of life with a congenital heart defect.

This clone was seen only a few times. The V call is TRBV19, the J call TRBJ2-2, with D possibly being TRBD1 (5 bases). The germline V gene has CDR1 LNHDA and CDR2 SQIVND (reference sequence). V was cut by 2 bases and J by 7 bases, with 20 bases left in between. The CDR3 covers 17 residues. The CDR3: CASSISGHPNGNGELFF. The CDR3 DNA reads as TGTGCCAGTAGTATAAGTGGACACCCAAATGGCAACGGGGAGCTGTTTTTT.

The rearrangement joins TRBV6-5 to TRBJ2-3, with no clear D. Trimming shortened V by 6 bases and J by 6 bases, and 7 bases separated the two germline ends. CDR3 size: 11 residues. The germline V gene encodes CDR1 MNHEY and CDR2 SVGAGI. CDR3 region: CASSVSDTQYF. The CDR3 DNA follows: TGTGCCAGCAGCGTATCGGATACGCAGTATTTT.

The chain carries TRBV28 and TRBJ1-5, with a weak D call TRBD1 (5 bases). The ends were cut back, 3 bases at V and 7 bases at J, with 16 bases in the middle. This CDR3 contains 15 residues. Germline V gene lookup returns CDR1 MDHEN and CDR2 SYDVKM. The CDR3 spells CASSFPWQGLQPQHF. DNA of the CDR3: TGTGCCAGCAGTTTCCCGTGGCAGGGACTACAGCCCCAGCATTTT.

This chain uses TRBV4-1 with TRBJ2-4; 7 bases are a match to TRBD1. Trimming cost V 2 bases and J 3 bases; bases outside gene matches: 10. The CDR3 loop spans 17 amino acids. CDR1 is MGHRA, CDR2 YSYEKL, per germline. CDR3 coding DNA: TGCGCCAGCAGCCAAACTGGTTCGGGACAGCACAAAAACATTCAGTACTTC. It encodes CASSQTGSGQHKNIQYF.

The CDR3 is CASSDNGTGEYEQYF. In DNA form, the CDR3 reads TGCGCCAGCAGCGACAACGGGACGGGAGAATACGAGCAGTACTTC. This chain connects TRBV4-3 to TRBJ2-7; tentatively, D is TRBD2 (6 bases). Germline assignment: CDR1 LGHNA and CDR2 YSLEER. The CDR3 has 15 amino acids. The V and J ends lost 5 bases and 4 bases respectively, with 18 bases between them.

The rearrangement uses TRBV6-4 and TRBJ2-1, with 9 bases aligning to TRBD2. The CDR3 has 15 amino acids. Germline V gene sequence: CDR1 MRHNA, CDR2 SNTAGT. V was pared by 2 bases and J by 5 bases, with 4 bases of the junction left unmatched. The CDR3 bases are TGTGCCAGCAGTGACCCCAGGACTAGCGACAATGAGCAGTTCTTC. It specifies CASSDPRTSDNEQFF.

This chain links TRBV27 with TRBJ2-5; no reliable D call. The V end was cut by 4 bases, the J end by 2 bases, with 8 bases between. CDR3 length: 13 residues. Germline CDR1 is MNHEY and CDR2 is SMNVEV (reference sequence). CDR3 nucleotides: TGTGCCAGCAGTTCCCACAAGCAAGAGACCCAGTACTTC. Its protein is CASSSHKQETQYF.

The sample holds one count of this clone. The gene calls are TRBV7-9 and TRBJ1-5; D gene ambiguous. The CDR3 extends over 14 amino acids. Germline CDR1 is SEHNR and CDR2 is FQNEAQ (reference sequence). Trimming cost V 3 bases and J 3 bases, with 9 bases left between them. CDR3 nucleotide sequence: TGTGCCAGCAGCTTGGGCATCACCAATCAGCCCCAGCATTTT. It translates to CASSLGITNQPQHF. Full variable domain (rest looked up from reference TRBV7-9 and TRBJ1-5): DTGVSQNPRHKITKRGQNVTFRCDPISEHNRLYWYRQTLGQGPEFLTYFQNEAQLEKSRLLSDRFSAERPKGSFSTLEIQRTEQGDSAMYLCASSLGITNQPQHFGDGTRLSIL.

The chain is built from TRBV11-1 and TRBJ2-3, with D perhaps matching TRBD2 (5 bases). The CDR3 spans 14 residues. Trimming cost V 3 bases and J 2 bases, with 9 bases left between them. CDR1 SGHAT and CDR2 FQDESV come from the germline V gene (reference sequence). The chain's CDR3 is CASSFERITDTQYF. The CDR3 nucleotides read TGTGCCAGCAGCTTTGAGCGGATCACAGATACGCAGTATTTT.

This chain uses TRBV27 with TRBJ2-7, with 11 positions matching TRBD2. The CDR3 is 15 residues long. Germline assignment: CDR1 MNHEY and CDR2 SMNVEV (reference sequence). With V trimmed by 8 bases and J by 1 base, 7 bases remained unmatched. The CDR3: CASGAGTSGSYEQYF. The CDR3 DNA is TGTGCCAGCGGGGCCGGGACTAGCGGATCCTACGAGCAGTACTTC.

The chain has TRBV2 and TRBJ2-1, with 8 positions matching TRBD2. Germline lookup yields CDR1 SNHLY and CDR2 FYNNEI. The J segment lost 6 bases and the V segment lost 6 bases, leaving 10 bases of the junction unmatched. The CDR3 length is 15 residues. CDR3 sequence reads: CASSQAGARFNEQFF. Written as DNA, the CDR3 is TGTGCCAGCAGCCAAGCGGGAGCGCGTTTCAATGAGCAGTTCTTC.